This T cell receptor (beta chain) was captured by sequencing in a study of cytomegalovirus exposure and HLA in healthy donors. V was pared by 4 bases and J by 5 bases, with 8 bases of the junction left unmatched. Germline-derived CDR1 and CDR2 are SGDLS and YYNGEE. The CDR3 has 15 amino acids. The PCR used 60 Vbeta and 13 Jbeta primers. The protocol was immunoSEQ multiplex PCR, while the TCRdb copy is restricted to in-frame clones and leaves out a portion. The sample holds 55,000 to 75,000 clones, 80% to 90% seen once. This TCR came from a man younger than 30 in good health and CMV-seronegative. The V call is TRBV9, the J call TRBJ1-4; TRBD1 aligns across 7 bases. What was sequenced was PBMCs. CDR3 amino acids: CASSSKTGLNEKLFF. In DNA, the CDR3 is TGTGCCAGCAGCTCCAAGACAGGGTTAAATGAAAAACTGTTTTTT.